The clone carrying this T cell receptor (beta chain) was counted many times. What it binds is unknown. These data originate in a study of molecular identifiers for immune sequencing clone quantification. Libraries of bulk TCR were made by previously described methods (with listed TCR primers). TCRdb independently ran MiXCR on the PCR reads; one entry per CDR3 protein. The table records around 460,000 distinct CDR3 sequences, 25% of them present only once. General study findings and limits: The share of molecules held by clones above 20 RNA copies was over 98% in effector cells and under 1% in naive cells.

V lost 3 bases and J 8 bases, leaving 8 bases between the germline ends. CDR1 is SNHLY and CDR2 is FYNNEI in the germline V gene. CDR3 length: 11 residues. The sequence was collected from a human donor in good health. Some libraries in this study had Jurkat cell RNA spiked in. The sequencing input was naive CD8+ T cells from blood, with Jurkat cell RNA spiked in. Subset defined: FACS-sorted CD8+CD4-CCR7+CD45RA+ naive T cells. This chain joins TRBV2 and TRBJ2-7; no clear D gene. The CDR3 DNA sequence: TGTGCCAGCAGTGATTGGTATCAGCAGTACTTC. This gives the protein CASSDWYQQYF.